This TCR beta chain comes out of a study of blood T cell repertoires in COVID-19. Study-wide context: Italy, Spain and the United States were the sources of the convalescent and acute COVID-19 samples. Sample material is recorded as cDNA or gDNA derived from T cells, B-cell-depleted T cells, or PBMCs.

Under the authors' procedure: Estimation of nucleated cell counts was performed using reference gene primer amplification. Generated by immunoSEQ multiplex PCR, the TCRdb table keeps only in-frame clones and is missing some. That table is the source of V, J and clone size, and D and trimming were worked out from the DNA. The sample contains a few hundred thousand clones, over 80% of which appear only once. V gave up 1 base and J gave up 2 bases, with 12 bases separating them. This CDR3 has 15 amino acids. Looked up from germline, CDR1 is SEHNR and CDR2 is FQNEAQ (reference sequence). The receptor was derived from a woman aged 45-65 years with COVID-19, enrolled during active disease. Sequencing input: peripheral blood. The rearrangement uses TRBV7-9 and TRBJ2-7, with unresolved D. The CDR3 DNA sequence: TGTGCCAGCAGCTTAGTGGGCAGGATCACCTACGAGCAGTACTTC. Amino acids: CASSLVGRITYEQYF.